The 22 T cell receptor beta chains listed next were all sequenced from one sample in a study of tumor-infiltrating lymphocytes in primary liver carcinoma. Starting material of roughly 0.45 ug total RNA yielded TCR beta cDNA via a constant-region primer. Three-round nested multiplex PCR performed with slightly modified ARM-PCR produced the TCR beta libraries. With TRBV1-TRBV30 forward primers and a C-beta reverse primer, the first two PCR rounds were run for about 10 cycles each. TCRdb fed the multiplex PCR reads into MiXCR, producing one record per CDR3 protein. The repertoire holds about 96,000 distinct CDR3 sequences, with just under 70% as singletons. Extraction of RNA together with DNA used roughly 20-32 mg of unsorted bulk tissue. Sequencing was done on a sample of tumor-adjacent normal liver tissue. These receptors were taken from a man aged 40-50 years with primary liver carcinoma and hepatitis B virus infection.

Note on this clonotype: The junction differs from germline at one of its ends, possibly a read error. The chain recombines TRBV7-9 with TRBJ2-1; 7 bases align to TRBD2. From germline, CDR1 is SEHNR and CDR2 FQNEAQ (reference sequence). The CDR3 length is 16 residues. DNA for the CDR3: TGCGCCAGCAGCCCACTTTTTGGGAGGGCCTACAATGAGCGGTTCTTC. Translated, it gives CASSPLFGRAYNERFF.

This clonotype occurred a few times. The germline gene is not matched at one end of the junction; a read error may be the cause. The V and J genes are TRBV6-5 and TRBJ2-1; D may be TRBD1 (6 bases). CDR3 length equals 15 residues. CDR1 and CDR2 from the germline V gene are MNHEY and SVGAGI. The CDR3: CANREYRSSYNERFF. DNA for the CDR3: TGTGCTAACAGGGAATACAGGAGCTCCTACAATGAGCGGTTCTTC.

This CDR3 is CASSESRGGAYSSLHF. The CDR3 coding sequence is TGTGCCAGCAGCGAATCCCGAGGGGGGGCTTATTCGTCCCTCCACTTT. The gene calls are TRBV4-2 and TRBJ1-6; tentative D call: TRBD1 (6 bases). V gave up 5 bases and J gave up 14 bases, with 25 bases separating them. Per germline, CDR1 LGHNA and CDR2 YNFKEQ. The length of the CDR3 is 16 residues.

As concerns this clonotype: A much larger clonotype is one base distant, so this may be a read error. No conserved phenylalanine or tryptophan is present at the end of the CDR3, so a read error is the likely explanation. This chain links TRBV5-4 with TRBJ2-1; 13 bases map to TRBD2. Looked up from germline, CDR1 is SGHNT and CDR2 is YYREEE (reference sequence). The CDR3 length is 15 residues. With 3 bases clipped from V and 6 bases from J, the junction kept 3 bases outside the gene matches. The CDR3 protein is CASSWGLAGTNEQFL. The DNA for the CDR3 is TGTGCCAGCAGCTGGGGACTAGCGGGAACCAATGAGCAGTTCTTA.

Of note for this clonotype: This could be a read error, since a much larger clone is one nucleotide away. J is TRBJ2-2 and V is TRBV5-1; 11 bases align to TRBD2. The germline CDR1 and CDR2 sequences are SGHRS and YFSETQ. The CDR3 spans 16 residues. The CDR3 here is CASSPLAGGSTGKLFF. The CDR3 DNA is TGCGCCAGCAGCCCCCTAGCGGGAGGCAGCACCGGGAAGCTGTTTTTT.

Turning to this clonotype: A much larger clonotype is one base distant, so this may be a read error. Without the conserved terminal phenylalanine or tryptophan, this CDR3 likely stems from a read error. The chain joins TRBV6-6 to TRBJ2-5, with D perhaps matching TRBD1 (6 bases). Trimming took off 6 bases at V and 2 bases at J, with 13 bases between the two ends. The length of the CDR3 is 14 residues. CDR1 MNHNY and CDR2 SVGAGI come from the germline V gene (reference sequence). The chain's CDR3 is CASSLPGQQETQYI. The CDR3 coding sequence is TGTGCCAGCAGCCTCCCCGGACAGCAAGAGACCCAGTACATC.

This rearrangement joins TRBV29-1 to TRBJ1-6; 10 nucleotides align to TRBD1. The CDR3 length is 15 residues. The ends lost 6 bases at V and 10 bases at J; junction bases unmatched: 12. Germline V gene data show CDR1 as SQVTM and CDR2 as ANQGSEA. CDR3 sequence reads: CSVPRVGQGDSPLHF. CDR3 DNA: TGCAGCGTCCCCCGGGTTGGACAGGGGGACTCACCCCTCCACTTT.

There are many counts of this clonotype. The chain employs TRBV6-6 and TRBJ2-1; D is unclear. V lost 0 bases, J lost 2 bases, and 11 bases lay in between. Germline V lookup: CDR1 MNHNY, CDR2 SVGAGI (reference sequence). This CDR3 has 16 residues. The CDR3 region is CASSYSFQQAYNEQFF. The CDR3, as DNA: TGTGCCAGCAGTTACTCGTTCCAGCAAGCCTACAATGAGCAGTTCTTC.

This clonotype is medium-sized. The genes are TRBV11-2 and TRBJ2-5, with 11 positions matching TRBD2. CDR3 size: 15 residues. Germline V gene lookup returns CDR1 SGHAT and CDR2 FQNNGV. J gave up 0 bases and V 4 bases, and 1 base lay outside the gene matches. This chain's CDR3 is CASSWTSGYQETQYF. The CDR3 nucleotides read TGTGCCAGCAGCTGGACTAGCGGGTACCAAGAGACCCAGTACTTC.

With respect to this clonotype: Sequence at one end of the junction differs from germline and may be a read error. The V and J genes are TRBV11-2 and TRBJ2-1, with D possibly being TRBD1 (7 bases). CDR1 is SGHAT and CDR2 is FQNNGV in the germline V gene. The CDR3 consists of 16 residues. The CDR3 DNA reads TGTGCTAGCAGCCTAGGGGGCGGGAATTCTCACAATGAGCAGTTCTTC. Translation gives CASSLGGGNSHNEQFF.

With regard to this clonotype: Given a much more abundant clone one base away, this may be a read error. The CDR3 region is CASSQGTIGNTIYF. The CDR3 bases are TGTGCCAGCAGCCAAGGGACGATTGGAAACACCATATATTTT. The chain links TRBV14 to TRBJ1-3; D gene uncertain. Germline V gene data show CDR1 as SGHDN and CDR2 as FVKESK. V lost 1 base and J 3 bases, leaving 7 bases between the germline ends. The CDR3 has 14 amino acids. Together with reference TRBV14 and TRBJ1-3, the CDR3 gives the full variable domain: EAGVTQFPSHSVIEKGQTVTLRCDPISGHDNLYWYRRVMGKEIKFLLHFVKESKQDESGMPNNRFLAERTGGTYSTLKVQPAELEDSGVYFCASSQGTIGNTIYFGEGSWLTVV.

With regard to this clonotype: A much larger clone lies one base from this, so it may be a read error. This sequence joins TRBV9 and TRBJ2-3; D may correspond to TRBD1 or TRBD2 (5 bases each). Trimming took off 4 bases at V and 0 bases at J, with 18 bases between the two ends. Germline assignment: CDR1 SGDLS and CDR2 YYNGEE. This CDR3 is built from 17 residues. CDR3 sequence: CASSIEFEGPSTDTQYF. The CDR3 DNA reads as TGTGCCAGCAGCATAGAATTTGAGGGACCTAGCACAGATACGCAGTATTTT.

The CDR3 region has the DNA TGCGCCAGCAGCCAGGGACTAGAGAGGGGCGGGCAGTTCTTC. This codes for CASSQGLERGGQFF. The chain links TRBV4-1 to TRBJ2-1; 8 bases fit TRBD2. The V and J ends lost 3 bases and 12 bases, in that order; junction bases with no gene match: 10. This CDR3 is 14 amino acids long. CDR1 is MGHRA and CDR2 is YSYEKL in the germline V gene.

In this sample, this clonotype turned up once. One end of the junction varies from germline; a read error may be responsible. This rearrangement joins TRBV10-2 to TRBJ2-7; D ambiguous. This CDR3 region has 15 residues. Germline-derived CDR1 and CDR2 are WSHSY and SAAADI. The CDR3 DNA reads TGCGCCAGCAATGAATCGCAAAGGAATCCCTACAAGCAGTACTTC. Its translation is CASNESQRNPYKQYF.

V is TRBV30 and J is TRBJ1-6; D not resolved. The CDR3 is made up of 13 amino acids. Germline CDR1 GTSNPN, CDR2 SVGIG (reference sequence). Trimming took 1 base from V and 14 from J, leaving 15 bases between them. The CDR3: CAWSEDSRSSLHF. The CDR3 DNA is TGTGCCTGGAGTGAGGACTCCCGGTCATCCCTCCACTTT.

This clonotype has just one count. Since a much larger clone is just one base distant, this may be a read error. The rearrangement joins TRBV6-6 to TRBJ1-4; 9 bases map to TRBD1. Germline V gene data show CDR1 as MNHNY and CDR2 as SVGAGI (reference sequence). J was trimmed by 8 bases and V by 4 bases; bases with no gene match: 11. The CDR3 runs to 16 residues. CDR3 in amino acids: CASSSPRTGEREKLFF. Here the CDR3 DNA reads TGTGCCAGCAGTTCTCCGCGGACAGGGGAACGAGAAAAACTGTTTTTT.

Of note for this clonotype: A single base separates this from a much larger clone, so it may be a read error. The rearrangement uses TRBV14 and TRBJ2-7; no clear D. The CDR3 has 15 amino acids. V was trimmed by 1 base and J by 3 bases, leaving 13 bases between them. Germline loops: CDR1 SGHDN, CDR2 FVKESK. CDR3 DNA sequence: TGTGCCAGCAGCCAAGCCATCGGGTCCTACTACGAGCAGTACTTC. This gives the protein CASSQAIGSYYEQYF.

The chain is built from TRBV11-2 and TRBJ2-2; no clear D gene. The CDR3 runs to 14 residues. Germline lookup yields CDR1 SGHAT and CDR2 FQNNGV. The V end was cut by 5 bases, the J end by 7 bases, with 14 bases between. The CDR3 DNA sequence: TGTGCCAGCAGCCCCTGTATGGGCGGCGGGGAGCTGTTTTTT. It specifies CASSPCMGGGELFF.

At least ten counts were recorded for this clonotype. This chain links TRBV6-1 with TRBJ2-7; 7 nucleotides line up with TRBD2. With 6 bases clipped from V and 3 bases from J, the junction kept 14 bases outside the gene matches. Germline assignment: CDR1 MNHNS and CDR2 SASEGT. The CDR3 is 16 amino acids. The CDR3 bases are TGTGCCAGCAGGACCGCCGCGACTAGCATTTACTACGAGCAGTACTTC. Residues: CASRTAATSIYYEQYF.

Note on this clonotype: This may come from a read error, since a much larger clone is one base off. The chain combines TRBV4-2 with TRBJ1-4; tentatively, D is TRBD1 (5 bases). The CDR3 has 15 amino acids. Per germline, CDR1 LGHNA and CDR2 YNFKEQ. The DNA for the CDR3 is TGTGTCAGCAGCCAAGACCGGGGGTTCGGTGAAAAACTGTTTTTT. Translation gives CVSSQDRGFGEKLFF.

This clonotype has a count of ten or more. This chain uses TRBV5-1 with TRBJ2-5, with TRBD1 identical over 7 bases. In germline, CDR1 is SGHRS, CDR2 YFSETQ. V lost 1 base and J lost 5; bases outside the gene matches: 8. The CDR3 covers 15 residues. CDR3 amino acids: CASSLSPQGFETQYF. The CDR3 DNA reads TGCGCCAGCAGCTTGTCGCCACAGGGGTTCGAGACCCAGTACTTC.

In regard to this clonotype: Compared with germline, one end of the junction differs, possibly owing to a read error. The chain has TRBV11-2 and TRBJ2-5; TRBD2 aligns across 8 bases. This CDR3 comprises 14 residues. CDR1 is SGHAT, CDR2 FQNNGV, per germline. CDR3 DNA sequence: TGTACCAGCTGCCCTACGGGGGGGAGGGAGACCCAGTACTTC. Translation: CTSCPTGGRETQYF.